The clone carrying this T cell receptor beta chain has only one observation. Its antigen remains unidentified. Some clones are missing from TCRdb's copy, which holds only in-frame ones; the method was immunoSEQ multiplex PCR. The data contain roughly 80,000 clones, roughly 90% of them seen just once; the ten biggest clones take up more than 1.5%. The data were taken from a study of Tregs in tolerant kidney transplant recipients. Related graft donors supplied nonmyeloablative bone marrow transplants, and mixed chimerism was transient. Points from the study as a whole: For some patients, primers changed over time, blocking nucleotide-level comparison. The most relevant donor-specific Treg TCRbeta repertoire apparently came from expansion with activated donor B cells.

This CDR3 spans 16 amino acids. This receptor was identified in a human patient who received a combined kidney and bone marrow transplant. Some T cells may be transferred from the graft donor. The rearrangement uses TRBV1 and TRBJ2-3; the D segment call TRBD2 is taken from the table without a DNA check. TRBV1 is recorded as a pseudogene. This specimen was CD4+ T cells from blood (PBMCs), taken 24 months after the transplant. For the CDR3, the DNA is TGCACCAGCAGCCAAGAGGGTAGCGGGGGGACAGATACGCAGTATTTT. The encoded protein is CTSSQEGSGGTDTQYF.